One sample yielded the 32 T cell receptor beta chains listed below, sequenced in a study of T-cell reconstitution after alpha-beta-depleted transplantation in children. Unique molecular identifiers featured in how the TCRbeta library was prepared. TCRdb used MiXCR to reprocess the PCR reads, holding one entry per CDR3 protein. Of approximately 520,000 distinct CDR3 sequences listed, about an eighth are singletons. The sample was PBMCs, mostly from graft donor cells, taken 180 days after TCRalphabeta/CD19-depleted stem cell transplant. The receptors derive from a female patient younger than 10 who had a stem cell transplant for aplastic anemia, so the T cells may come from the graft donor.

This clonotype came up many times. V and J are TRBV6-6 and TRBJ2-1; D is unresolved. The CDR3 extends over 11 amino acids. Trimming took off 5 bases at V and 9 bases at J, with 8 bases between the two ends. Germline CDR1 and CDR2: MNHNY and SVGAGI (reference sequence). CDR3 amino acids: CASSPRSEQFF. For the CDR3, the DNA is TGTGCCAGCAGTCCCCGGTCTGAGCAGTTCTTC.

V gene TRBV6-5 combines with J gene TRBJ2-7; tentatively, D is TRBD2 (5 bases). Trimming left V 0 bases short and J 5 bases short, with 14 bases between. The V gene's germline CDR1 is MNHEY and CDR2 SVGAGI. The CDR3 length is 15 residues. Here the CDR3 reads CASSYSHGESNEQYF. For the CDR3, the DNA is TGTGCCAGCAGTTACTCCCACGGGGAGTCTAACGAGCAGTACTTC.

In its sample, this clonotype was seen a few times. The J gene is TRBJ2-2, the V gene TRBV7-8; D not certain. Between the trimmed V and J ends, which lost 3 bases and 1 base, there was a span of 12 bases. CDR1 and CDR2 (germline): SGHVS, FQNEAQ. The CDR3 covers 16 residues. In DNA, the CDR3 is TGTGCCAGCAGCTTCCAAGGCCCCGGGAACACCGGGGAGCTGTTTTTT. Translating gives CASSFQGPGNTGELFF.

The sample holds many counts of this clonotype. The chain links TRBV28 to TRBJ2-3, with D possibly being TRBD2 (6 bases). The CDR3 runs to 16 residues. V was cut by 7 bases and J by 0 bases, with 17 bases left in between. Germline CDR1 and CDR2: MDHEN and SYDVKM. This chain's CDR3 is CASTELANPSTDTQYF. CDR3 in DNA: TGTGCCAGCACTGAACTAGCTAACCCTAGCACAGATACGCAGTATTTT.

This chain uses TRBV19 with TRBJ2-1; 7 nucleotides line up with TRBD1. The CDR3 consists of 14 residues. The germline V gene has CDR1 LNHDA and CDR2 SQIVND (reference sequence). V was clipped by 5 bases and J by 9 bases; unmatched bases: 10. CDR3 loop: CASSSRGRNGEQFF. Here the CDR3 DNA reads TGTGCCAGTAGTTCGAGGGGGCGGAACGGTGAGCAGTTCTTC.

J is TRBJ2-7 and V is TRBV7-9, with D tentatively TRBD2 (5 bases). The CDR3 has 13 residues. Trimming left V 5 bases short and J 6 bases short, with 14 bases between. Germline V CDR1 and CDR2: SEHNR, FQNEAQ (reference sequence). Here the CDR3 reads CASSAPGSPEQYF. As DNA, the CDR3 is TGTGCCAGCAGCGCCCCGGGGAGTCCCGAGCAGTACTTC.

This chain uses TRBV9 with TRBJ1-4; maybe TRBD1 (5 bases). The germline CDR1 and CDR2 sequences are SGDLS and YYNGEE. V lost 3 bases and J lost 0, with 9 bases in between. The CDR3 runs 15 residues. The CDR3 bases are TGTGCCAGCAGCGGAACAGGAGCAACTAATGAAAAACTGTTTTTT. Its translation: CASSGTGATNEKLFF.

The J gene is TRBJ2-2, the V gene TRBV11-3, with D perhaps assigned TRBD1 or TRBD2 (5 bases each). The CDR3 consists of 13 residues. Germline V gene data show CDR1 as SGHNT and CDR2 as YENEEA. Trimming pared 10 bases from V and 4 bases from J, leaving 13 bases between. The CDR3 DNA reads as TGTGCCACCCGGGGCAGGAGCACCGGGGAGCTGTTTTTT. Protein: CATRGRSTGELFF.

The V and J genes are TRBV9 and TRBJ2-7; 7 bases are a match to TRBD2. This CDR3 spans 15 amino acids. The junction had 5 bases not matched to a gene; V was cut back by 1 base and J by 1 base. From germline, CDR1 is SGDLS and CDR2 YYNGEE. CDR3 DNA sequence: TGTGCCAGCAGCGTATATGCGGGAGCGTCCTACGAGCAGTACTTC. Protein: CASSVYAGASYEQYF.

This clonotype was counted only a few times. For the CDR3, the DNA is TGCAGTGCTAACCCGTACCAAGAGACCCAGTACTTC. Translation: CSANPYQETQYF. The V call is TRBV20-1, the J call TRBJ2-5; D gene uncertain. Per germline, CDR1 DFQATT and CDR2 SNEGSKA (reference sequence). The CDR3 runs 12 residues. V dropped 4 bases and J dropped 0 bases, with 6 bases sitting between them.

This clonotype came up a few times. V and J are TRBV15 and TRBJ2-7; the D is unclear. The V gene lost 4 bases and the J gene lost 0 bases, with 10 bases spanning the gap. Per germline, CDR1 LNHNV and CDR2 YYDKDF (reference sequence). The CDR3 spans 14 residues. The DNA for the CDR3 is TGTGCCACCAGCAACAATCCTAGCTCCTACGAGCAGTACGTC. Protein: CATSNNPSSYEQYV.

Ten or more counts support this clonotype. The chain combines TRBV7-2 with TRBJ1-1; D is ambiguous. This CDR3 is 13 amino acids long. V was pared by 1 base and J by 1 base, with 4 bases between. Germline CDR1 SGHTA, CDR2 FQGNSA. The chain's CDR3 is CASSLGTNTEAFF. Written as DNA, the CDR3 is TGTGCCAGCAGCTTAGGAACGAACACTGAAGCTTTCTTT.

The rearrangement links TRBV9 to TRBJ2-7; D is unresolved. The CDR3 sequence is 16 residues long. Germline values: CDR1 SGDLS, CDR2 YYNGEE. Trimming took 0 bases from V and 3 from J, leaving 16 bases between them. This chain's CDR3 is CASSVVPPGYNYEQYF. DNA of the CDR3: TGTGCCAGCAGCGTAGTCCCTCCGGGCTACAACTACGAGCAGTACTTC.

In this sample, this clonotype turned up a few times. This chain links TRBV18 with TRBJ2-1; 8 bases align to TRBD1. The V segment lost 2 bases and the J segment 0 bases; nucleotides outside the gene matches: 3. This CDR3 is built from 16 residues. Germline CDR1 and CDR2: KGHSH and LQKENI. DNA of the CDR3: TGTGCCAGCTCACCAGGACAGGGAATCTCCTACAATGAGCAGTTCTTC. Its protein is CASSPGQGISYNEQFF.

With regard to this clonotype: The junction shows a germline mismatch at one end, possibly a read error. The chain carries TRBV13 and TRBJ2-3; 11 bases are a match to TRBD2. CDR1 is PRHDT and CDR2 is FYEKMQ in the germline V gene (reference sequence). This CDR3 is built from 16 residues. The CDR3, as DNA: TGTGCCAGCAGCACCGGGACTAGCGGTCGCACATATACGCAGTATTTT. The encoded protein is CASSTGTSGRTYTQYF.

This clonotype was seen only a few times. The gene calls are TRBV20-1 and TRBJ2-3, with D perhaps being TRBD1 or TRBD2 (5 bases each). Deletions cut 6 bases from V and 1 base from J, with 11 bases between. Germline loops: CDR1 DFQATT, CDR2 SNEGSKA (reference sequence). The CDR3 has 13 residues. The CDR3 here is CSAEGSGTDTQYF. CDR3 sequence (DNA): TGCAGTGCAGAGGGGAGTGGCACAGATACGCAGTATTTT.

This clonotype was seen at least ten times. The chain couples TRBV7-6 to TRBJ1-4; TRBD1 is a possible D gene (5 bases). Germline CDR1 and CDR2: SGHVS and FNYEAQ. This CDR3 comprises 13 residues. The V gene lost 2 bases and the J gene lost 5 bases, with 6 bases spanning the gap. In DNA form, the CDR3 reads TGTGCCAGCAGCTTACGACAGAATGAAAAACTGTTTTTT. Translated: CASSLRQNEKLFF.

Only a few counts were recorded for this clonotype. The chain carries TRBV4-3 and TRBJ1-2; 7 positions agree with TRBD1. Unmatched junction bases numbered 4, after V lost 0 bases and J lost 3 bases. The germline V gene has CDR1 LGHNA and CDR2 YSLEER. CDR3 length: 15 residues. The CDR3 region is CASSQDPQGDYGYTF. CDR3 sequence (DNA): TGCGCCAGCAGCCAAGATCCCCAGGGGGACTATGGCTACACCTTC.

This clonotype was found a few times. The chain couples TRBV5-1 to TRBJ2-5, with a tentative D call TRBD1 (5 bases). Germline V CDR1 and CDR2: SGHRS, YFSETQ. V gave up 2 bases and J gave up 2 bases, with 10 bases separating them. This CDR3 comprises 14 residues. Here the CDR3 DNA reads TGCGCCAGCAGCTTTCGACGACAGCAAGAGACCCAGTACTTC. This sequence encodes CASSFRRQQETQYF.

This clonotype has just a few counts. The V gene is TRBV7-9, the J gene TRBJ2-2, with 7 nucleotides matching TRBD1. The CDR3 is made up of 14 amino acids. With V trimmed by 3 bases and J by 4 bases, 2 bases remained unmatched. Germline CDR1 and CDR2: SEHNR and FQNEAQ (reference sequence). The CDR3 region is CASSLGQITGELFF. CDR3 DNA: TGTGCCAGCAGCTTGGGACAGATCACCGGGGAGCTGTTTTTT.

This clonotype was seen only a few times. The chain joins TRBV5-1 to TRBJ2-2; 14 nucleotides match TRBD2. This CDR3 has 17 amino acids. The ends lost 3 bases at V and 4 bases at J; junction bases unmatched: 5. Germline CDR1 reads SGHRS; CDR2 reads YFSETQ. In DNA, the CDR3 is TGCGCCAGCAGCTCGGGACTAGCGGGAGTTAGCACCGGGGAGCTGTTTTTT. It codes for CASSSGLAGVSTGELFF. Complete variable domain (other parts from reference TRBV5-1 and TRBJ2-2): KAGVTQTPRYLIKTRGQQVTLSCSPISGHRSVSWYQQTPGQGLQFLFEYFSETQRNKGNFPGRFSGRQFSNSRSEMNVSTLELGDSALYLCASSSGLAGVSTGELFFGEGSRLTVL.

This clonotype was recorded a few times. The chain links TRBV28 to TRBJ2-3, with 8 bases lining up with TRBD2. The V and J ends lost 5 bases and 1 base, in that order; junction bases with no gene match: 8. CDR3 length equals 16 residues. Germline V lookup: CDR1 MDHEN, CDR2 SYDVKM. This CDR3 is CASSLRTSWGTDTQYF. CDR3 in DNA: TGTGCCAGCAGTCTCCGGACTAGCTGGGGCACAGATACGCAGTATTTT.

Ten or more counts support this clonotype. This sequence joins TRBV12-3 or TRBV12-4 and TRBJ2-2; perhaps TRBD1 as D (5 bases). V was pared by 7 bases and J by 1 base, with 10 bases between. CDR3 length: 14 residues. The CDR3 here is CASMRTRNTGELFF. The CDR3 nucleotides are TGTGCCAGCATGCGGACACGGAACACCGGGGAGCTGTTTTTT.

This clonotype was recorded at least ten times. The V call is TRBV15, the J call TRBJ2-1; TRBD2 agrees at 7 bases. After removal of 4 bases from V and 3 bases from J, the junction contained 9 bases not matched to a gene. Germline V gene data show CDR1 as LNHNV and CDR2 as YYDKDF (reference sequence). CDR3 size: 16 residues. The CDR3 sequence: CATSTEGTGGYNEQFF. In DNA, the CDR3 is TGTGCCACCAGCACGGAGGGAACGGGAGGCTACAATGAGCAGTTCTTC.

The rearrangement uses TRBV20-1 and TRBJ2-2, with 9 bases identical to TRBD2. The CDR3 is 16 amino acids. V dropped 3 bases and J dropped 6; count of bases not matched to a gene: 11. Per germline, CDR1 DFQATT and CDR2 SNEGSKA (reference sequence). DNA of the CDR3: TGCAGTGCTAGGGCCCGTAGCGGGAGCCTCCCCGGGGAGCTGTTTTTT. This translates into CSARARSGSLPGELFF.

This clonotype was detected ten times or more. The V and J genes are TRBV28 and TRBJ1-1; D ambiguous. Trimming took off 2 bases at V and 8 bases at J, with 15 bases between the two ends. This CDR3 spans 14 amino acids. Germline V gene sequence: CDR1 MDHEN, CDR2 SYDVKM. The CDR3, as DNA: TGTGCCAGCAGTTTACAGGTACCCTCACGGGAAGCTTTCTTT. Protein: CASSLQVPSREAFF. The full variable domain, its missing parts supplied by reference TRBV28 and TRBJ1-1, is DVKVTQSSRYLVKRTGEKVFLECVQDMDHENMFWYRQDPGLGLRLIYFSYDVKMKEKGDIPEGYSVSREKKERFSLILESASTNQTSMYLCASSLQVPSREAFFGQGTRLTVV.

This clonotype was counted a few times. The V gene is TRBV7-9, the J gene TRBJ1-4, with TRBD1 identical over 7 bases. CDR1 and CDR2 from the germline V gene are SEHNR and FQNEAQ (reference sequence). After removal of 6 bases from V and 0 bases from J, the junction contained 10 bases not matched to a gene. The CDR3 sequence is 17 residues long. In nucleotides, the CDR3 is TGTGCCAGCAGGTCAAGGACAGGACAAGCAACTAATGAAAAACTGTTTTTT. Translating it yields CASRSRTGQATNEKLFF. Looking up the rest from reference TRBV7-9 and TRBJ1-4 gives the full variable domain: DTGVSQNPRHKITKRGQNVTFRCDPISEHNRLYWYRQTLGQGPEFLTYFQNEAQLEKSRLLSDRFSAERPKGSFSTLEIQRTEQGDSAMYLCASRSRTGQATNEKLFFGSGTQLSVL.

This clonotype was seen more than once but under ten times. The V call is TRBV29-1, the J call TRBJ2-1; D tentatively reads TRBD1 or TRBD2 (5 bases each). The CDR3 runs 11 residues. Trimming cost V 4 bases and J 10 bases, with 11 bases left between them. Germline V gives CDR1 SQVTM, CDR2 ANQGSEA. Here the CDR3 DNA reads TGCAGCGTTGGGGGGAACATCGAGCAGTTCTTC. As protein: CSVGGNIEQFF.

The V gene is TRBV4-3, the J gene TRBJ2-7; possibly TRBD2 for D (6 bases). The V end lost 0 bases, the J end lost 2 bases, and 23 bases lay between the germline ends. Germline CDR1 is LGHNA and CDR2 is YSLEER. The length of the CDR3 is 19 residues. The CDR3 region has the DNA TGCGCCAGCAGCCAAGATCCTCGAGCTAGCGCAAGGGTCGCCTACGAGCAGTACTTC. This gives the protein CASSQDPRASARVAYEQYF.

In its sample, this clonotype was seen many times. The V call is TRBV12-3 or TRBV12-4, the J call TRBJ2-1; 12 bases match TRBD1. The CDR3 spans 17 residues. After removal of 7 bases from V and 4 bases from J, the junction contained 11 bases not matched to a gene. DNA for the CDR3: TGTGCCAGCAACTTTGGGACAGGGGGCAAAATATACAATGAGCAGTTCTTC. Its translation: CASNFGTGGKIYNEQFF.

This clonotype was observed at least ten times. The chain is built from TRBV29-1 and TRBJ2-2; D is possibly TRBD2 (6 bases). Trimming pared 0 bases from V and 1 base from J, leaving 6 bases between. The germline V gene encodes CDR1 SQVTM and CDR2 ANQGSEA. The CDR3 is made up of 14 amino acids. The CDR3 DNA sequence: TGCAGCGTTGAAGAGCGGGAGAACACCGGGGAGCTGTTTTTT. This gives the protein CSVEERENTGELFF.

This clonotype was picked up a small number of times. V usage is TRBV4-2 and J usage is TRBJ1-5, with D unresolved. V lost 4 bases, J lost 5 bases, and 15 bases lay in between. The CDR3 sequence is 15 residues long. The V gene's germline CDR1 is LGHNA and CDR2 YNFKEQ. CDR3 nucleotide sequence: TGTGCCAGCAGCCCCAACGGACGGCCTTATCAGCCCCAGCATTTT. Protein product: CASSPNGRPYQPQHF.